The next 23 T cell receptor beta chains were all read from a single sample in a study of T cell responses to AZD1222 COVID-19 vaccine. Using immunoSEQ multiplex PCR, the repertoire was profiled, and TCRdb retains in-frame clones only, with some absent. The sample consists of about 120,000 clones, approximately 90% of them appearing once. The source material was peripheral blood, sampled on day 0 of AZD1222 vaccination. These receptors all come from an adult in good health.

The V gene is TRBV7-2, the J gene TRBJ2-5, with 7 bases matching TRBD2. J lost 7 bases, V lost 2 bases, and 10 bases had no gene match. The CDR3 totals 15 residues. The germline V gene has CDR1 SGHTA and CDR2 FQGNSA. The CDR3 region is CASSLRNGLDGTQYF. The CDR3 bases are TGTGCCAGCAGCTTAAGAAACGGACTAGACGGGACCCAGTACTTC.

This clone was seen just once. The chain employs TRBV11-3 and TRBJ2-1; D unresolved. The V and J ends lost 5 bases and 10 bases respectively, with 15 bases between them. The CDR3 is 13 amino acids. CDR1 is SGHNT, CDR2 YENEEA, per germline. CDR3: CASSQPLVGEQFF. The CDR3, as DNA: TGTGCCAGCAGCCAACCCCTCGTAGGGGAGCAGTTCTTC.

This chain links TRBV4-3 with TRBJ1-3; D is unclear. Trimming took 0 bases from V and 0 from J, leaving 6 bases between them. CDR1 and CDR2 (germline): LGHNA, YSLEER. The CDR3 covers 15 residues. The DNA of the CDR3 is TGCGCCAGCAGCCAAGATCTCTTCTCTGGAAACACCATATATTTT. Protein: CASSQDLFSGNTIYF.

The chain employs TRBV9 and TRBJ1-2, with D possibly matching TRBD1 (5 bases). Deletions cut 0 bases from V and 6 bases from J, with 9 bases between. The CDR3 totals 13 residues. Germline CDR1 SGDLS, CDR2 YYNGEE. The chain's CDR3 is CASSVAGGNGYTF. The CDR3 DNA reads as TGTGCCAGCAGCGTAGCTGGGGGAAATGGCTACACCTTC.

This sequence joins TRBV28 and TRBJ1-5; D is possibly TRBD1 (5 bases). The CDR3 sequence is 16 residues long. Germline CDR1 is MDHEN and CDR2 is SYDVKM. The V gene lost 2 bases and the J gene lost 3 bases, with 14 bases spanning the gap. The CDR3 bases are TGTGCCAGCAGTTTACATCCCGCGGGGCTCAATCAGCCCCAGCATTTT. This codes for CASSLHPAGLNQPQHF.

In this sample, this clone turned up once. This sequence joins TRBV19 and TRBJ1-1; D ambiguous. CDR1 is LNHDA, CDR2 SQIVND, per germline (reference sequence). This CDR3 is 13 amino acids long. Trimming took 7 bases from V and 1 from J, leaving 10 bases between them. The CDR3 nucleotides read TGTGCCAGTACTACGGCGTGGAACACTGAAGCTTTCTTT. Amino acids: CASTTAWNTEAFF.

The CDR3 bases are TGTGCCAGCAACCCAGTGACCGGGGAGCTGTTTTTT. It translates to CASNPVTGELFF. The rearrangement joins TRBV2 to TRBJ2-2; D is unresolved. Trimming left V 7 bases short and J 5 bases short, with 8 bases between. This CDR3 has 12 amino acids. Germline CDR1 SNHLY, CDR2 FYNNEI.

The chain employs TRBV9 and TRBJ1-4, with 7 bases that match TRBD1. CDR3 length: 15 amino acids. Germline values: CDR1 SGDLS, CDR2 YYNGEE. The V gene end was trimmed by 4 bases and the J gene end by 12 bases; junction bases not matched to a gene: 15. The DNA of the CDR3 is TGTGCCAGCAGCTCCGTAACAGGAGAGGGGGCAGAACTGTTTTTT. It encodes CASSSVTGEGAELFF.

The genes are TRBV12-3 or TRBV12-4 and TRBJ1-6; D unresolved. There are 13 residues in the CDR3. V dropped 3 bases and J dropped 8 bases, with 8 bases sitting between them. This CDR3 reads CASSFFGDSPLHF. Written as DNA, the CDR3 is TGTGCCAGCAGTTTTTTTGGTGATTCACCCCTCCACTTT.

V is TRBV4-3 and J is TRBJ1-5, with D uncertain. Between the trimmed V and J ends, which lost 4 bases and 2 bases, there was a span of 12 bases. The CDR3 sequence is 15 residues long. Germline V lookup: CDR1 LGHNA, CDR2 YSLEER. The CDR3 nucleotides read TGCGCCAGCAGCCTCGTCTTGGGTGGCAATCAGCCCCAGCATTTT. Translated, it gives CASSLVLGGNQPQHF.

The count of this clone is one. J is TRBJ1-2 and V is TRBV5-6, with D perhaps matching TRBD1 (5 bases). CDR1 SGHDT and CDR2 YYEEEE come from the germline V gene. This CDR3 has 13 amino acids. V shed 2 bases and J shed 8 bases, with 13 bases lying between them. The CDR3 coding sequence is TGTGCCAGCAGCTTCTCCAGGGACGAAGGCTACACCTTC. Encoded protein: CASSFSRDEGYTF.

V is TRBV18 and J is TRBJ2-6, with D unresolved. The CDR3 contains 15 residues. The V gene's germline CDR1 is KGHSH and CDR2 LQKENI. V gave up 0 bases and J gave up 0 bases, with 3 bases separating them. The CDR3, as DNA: TGTGCCAGCTCACCACCGGTCTCTGGGGCCAACGTCCTGACTTTC. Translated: CASSPPVSGANVLTF.

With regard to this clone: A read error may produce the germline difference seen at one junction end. Written as DNA, the CDR3 is TGTGCCACCAGCCCCATAGGGCGGTCGGATTCACCCCTCCACTTT. This codes for CATSPIGRSDSPLHF. The chain recombines TRBV7-9 with TRBJ1-6; D uncertain. CDR1 and CDR2 (germline): SEHNR, FQNEAQ (reference sequence). This CDR3 has 15 amino acids.

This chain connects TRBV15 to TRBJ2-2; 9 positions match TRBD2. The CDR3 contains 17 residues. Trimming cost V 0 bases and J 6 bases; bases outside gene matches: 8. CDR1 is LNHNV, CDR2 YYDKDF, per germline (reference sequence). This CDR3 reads CATSRDLAGAFSGELFF. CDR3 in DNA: TGTGCCACCAGCAGAGATTTAGCGGGGGCCTTCTCCGGGGAGCTGTTTTTT.

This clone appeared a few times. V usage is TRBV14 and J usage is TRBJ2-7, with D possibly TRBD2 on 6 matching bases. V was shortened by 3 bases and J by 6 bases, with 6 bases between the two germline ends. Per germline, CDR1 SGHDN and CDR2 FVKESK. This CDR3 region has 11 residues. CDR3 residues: CASSQGGEQYF. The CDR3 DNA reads TGTGCCAGCAGCCAGGGGGGCGAGCAGTACTTC.

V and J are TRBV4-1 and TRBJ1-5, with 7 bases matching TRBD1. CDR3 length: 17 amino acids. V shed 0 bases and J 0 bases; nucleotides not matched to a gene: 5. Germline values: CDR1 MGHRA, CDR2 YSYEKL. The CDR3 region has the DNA TGCGCCAGCAGCCAAGATGCGGGACAGTATAGCAATCAGCCCCAGCATTTT. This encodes CASSQDAGQYSNQPQHF.

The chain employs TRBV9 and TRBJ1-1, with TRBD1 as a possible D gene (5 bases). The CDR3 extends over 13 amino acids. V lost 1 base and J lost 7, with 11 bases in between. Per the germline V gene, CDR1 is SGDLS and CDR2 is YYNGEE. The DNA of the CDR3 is TGTGCCAGCAGCGTACTGGGCGGGGGTGAAGCTTTCTTT. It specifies CASSVLGGGEAFF.

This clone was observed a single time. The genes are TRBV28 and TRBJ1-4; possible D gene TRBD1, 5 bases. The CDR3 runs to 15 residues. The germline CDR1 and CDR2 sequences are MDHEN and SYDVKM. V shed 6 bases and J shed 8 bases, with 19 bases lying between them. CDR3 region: CASSSPQGGTEKLFF. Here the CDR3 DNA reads TGTGCCAGCAGCTCTCCGCAGGGTGGAACGGAAAAACTGTTTTTT.

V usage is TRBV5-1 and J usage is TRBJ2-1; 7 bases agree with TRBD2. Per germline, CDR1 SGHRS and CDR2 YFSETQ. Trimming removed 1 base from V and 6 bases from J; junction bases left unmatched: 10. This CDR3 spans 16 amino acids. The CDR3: CASSLYAGEWTNEQFF. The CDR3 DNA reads TGCGCCAGCAGCTTGTACGCGGGAGAGTGGACCAATGAGCAGTTCTTC.

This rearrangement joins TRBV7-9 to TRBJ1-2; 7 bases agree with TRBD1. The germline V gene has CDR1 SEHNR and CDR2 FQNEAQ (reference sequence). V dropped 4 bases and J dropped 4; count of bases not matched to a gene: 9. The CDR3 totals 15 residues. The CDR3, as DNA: TGTGCCAGCAGCTGGGGACAGCGAATTGGCTATGGCTACACCTTC. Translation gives CASSWGQRIGYGYTF. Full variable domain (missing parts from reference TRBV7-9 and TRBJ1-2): DTGVSQNPRHKITKRGQNVTFRCDPISEHNRLYWYRQTLGQGPEFLTYFQNEAQLEKSRLLSDRFSAERPKGSFSTLEIQRTEQGDSAMYLCASSWGQRIGYGYTFGSGTRLTVV.

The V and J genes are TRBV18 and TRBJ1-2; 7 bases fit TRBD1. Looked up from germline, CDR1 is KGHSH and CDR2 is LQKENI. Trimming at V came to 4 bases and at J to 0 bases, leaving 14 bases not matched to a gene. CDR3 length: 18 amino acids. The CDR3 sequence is CASSQGVPGQRTNYGYTF. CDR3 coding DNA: TGTGCCAGCTCACAAGGGGTACCGGGACAGCGCACTAACTATGGCTACACCTTC.

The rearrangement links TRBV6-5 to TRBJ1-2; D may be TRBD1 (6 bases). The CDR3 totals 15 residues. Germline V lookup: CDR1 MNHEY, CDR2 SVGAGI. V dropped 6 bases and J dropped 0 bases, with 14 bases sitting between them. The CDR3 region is CASSPQGNANYGYTF. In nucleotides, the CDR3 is TGTGCCAGCAGCCCACAGGGAAACGCTAACTATGGCTACACCTTC.

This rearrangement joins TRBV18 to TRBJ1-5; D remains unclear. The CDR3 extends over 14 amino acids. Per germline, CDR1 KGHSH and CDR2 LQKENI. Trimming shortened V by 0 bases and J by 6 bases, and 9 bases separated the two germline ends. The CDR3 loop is CASSPPGKIQPQHF. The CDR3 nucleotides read TGTGCCAGCTCACCACCCGGGAAAATTCAGCCCCAGCATTTT.